This TCR beta chain was captured by sequencing in a study of cytomegalovirus exposure and HLA in healthy donors. Primers for the PCR totalled 60 Vbeta and 13 Jbeta. The assay was immunoSEQ multiplex PCR, and TCRdb's table has in-frame clones only and misses some. The data hold tens of thousands of clones, with around 76% observed a single time. In germline, CDR1 is MNHNS, CDR2 SASEGT. Trimming took 4 bases from V and 5 from J; bases not matched to a gene: 19. The CDR3 loop spans 18 amino acids. This clone was counted only a few times. The source is a man younger than 35 in good health and CMV-seronegative. Sequencing was performed on PBMCs. The chain has TRBV6-1 and TRBJ2-5; 7 positions match TRBD2. This chain's CDR3 is CASSGQRWGLVGGETQYF. The CDR3 DNA reads TGTGCCAGCAGTGGCCAAAGGTGGGGCCTCGTCGGGGGGGAGACCCAGTACTTC.